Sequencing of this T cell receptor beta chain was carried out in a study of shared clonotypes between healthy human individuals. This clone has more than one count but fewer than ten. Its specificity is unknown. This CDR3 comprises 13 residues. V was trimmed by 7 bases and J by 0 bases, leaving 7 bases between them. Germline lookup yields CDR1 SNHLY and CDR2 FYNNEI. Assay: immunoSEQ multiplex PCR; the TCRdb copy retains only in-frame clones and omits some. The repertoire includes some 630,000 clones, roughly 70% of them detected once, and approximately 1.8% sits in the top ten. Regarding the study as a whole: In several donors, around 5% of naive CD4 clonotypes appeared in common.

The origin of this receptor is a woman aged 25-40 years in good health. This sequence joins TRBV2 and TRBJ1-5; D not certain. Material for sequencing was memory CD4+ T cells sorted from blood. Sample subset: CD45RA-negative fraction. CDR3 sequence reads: CASNLDSNQPQHF. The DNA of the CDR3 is TGTGCCAGCAACCTAGATAGCAATCAGCCCCAGCATTTT.